This record covers a single TCR beta chain. Its antigen remains unidentified. Preparation of the TCRbeta library was carried out with unique molecular identifiers. TCRdb reanalysed the PCR reads using MiXCR and keeps one entry per CDR3 protein. In the table there are about 200,000 distinct CDR3 sequences, approximately 6.9% of which are singletons. V lost 0 bases and J lost 11, with 19 bases in between. This CDR3 comprises 15 residues. The V gene's germline CDR1 is SGHRS and CDR2 YFSETQ. This sample was taken from a study of T-cell reconstitution after alpha-beta-depleted transplantation in children. General observations from the study: The main origin of T-cell counts and diversity one year after transplant was newly produced T cells. In some patients, recipient T cells and intrathymic progenitors surviving conditioning explained high day-60 diversity. Alpha-beta T cells present about two months after transplant were reported to originate from several hundred expanded graft clones.

This chain joins TRBV5-1 and TRBJ2-3; TRBD2 is a possible D gene (6 bases). The specimen comprised PBMCs, sampled before TCRalphabeta/CD19-depleted stem cell transplant. The source of this sequence is a boy aged 2 to 9 with acute lymphoblastic leukemia, due to receive a stem cell transplant. The CDR3: CASSLERCGGERQYF. DNA of the CDR3: TGCGCCAGCAGCTTGGAGAGATGCGGAGGGGAGAGGCAGTATTTT.